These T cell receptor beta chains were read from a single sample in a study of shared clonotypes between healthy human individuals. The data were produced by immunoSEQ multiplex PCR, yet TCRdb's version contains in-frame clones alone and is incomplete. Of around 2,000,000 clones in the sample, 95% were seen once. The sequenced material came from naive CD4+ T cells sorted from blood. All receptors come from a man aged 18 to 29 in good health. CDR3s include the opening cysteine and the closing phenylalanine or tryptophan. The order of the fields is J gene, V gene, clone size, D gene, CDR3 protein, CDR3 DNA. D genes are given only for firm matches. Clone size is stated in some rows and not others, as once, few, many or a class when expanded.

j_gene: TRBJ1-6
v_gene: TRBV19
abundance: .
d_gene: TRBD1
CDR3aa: CASRGIETGANSPLHF
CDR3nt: TGTGCCAGTAGGGGAATCGAGACAGGGGCAAATTCACCCCTCCACTTT

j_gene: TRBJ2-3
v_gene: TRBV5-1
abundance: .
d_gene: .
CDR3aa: CASSLASTDTQYF
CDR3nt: TGCGCCAGCAGCTTGGCTAGCACAGATACGCAGTATTTT

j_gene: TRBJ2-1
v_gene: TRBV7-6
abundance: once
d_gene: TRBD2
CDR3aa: CASSLATSGTYNEQFF
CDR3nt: TGTGCCAGCAGCTTAGCAACTAGCGGAACGTACAATGAGCAGTTCTTC

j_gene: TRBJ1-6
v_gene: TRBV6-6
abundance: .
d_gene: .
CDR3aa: CASSVPGQGSPLHF
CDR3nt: TGTGCCAGCAGTGTGCCGGGGCAAGGTTCACCCCTCCACTTT

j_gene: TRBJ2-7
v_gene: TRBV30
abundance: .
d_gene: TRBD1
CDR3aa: CAWSVGQLFYEQYF
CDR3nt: TGTGCCTGGAGTGTGGGACAGCTCTTTTACGAGCAGTACTTC

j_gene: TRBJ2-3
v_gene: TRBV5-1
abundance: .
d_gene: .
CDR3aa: CASSLSGGDGTDTQYF
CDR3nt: TGCGCCAGCAGCTTGTCGGGGGGCGATGGCACAGATACGCAGTATTTT

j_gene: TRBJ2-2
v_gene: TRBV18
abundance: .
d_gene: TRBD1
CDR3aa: CASSQGQRSFGELFF
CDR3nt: TGTGCCAGCTCACAGGGACAGCGGAGTTTTGGGGAGCTGTTTTTT

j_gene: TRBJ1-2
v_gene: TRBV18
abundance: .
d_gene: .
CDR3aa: CASSPPAQQPPLNYGYTF
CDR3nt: TGTGCCAGCTCACCACCGGCCCAACAGCCGCCTCTTAACTATGGCTACACCTTC

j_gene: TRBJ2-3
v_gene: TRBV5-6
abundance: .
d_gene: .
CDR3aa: CASSRGSTDTQYF
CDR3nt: TGTGCCAGCAGCCGGGGAAGCACAGATACGCAGTATTTT

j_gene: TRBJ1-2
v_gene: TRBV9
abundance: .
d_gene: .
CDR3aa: CASSVRDGRYGYTF
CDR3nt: TGTGCCAGCAGCGTCCGGGATGGGAGGTATGGCTACACCTTC

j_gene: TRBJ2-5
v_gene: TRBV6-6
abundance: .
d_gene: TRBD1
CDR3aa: CASKGAIGETQYF
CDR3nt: TGTGCCAGCAAGGGGGCTATCGGTGAGACCCAGTACTTC

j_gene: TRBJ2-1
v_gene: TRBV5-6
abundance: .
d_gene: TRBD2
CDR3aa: CASISVVAGGLYNEQFF
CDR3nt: TGTGCCAGCATCTCCGTGGTAGCGGGAGGGCTGTACAATGAGCAGTTCTTC

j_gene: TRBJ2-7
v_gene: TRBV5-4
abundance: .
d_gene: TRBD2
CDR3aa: CASSFSGRTPWDEQYF
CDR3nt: TGTGCCAGCAGCTTTAGCGGGAGAACTCCGTGGGACGAGCAGTACTTC

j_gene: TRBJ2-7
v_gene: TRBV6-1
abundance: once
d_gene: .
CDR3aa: CASFRDNHGAEQYF
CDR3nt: TGTGCCAGTTTCCGGGACAACCACGGGGCCGAGCAGTACTTC

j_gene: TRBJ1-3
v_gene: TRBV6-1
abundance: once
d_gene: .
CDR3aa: CASSETETGRSGNTIYF
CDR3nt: TGTGCCAGCAGTGAAACCGAGACAGGCCGCTCTGGAAACACCATATATTTT

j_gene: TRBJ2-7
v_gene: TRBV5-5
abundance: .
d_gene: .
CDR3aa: CASSPPGPRLEQYF
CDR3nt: TGTGCCAGCAGCCCCCCGGGACCTCGCCTCGAGCAGTACTTC

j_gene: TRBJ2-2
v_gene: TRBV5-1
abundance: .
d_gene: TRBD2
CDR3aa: CASSLVAGNTGELFF
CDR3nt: TGCGCCAGCAGCTTGGTAGCGGGGAACACCGGGGAGCTGTTTTTT

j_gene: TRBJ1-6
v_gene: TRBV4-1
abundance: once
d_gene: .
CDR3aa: CASSQAPDSGGNGSPLHF
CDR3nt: TGCGCCAGCAGCCAAGCCCCCGATTCGGGGGGTAATGGATCACCCCTCCACTTT

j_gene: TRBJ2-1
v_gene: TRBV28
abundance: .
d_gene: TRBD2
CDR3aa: CASSSGGGKRANEQFF
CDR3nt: TGTGCCAGCAGTTCCGGGGGGGGAAAGAGGGCCAATGAGCAGTTCTTC

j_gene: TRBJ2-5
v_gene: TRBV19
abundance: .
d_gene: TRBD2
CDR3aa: CASSDSGVRGETQYF
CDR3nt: TGTGCCAGTAGTGATAGCGGGGTTCGGGGAGAGACCCAGTACTTC

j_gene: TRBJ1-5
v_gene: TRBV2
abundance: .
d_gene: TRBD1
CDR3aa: CASGTGGRQPQHF
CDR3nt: TGTGCCAGCGGGACAGGGGGCAGGCAGCCCCAGCATTTT

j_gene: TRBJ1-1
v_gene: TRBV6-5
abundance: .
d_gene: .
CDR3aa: CASSYIRGNTEAFF
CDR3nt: TGTGCCAGCAGTTACATCCGGGGGAACACTGAAGCTTTCTTT

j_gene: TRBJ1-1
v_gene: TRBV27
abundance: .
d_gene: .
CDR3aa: CASTPPRTSNTEAFF
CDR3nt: TGTGCCAGCACCCCTCCGAGGACCTCGAACACTGAAGCTTTCTTT

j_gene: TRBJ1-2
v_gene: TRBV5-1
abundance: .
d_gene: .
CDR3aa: CASSLGQSAYGYTF
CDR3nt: TGCGCCAGCAGCTTGGGTCAGTCCGCCTATGGCTACACCTTC

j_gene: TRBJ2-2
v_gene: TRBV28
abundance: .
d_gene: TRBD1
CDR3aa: CANGTGDNTGELFF
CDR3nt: TGTGCCAACGGGACAGGCGACAACACCGGGGAGCTGTTTTTT

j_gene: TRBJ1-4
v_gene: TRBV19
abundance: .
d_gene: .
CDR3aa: CASSTPTGTPTNEKLFF
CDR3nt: TGTGCCAGTAGTACCCCCACCGGCACTCCAACTAATGAAAAACTGTTTTTT

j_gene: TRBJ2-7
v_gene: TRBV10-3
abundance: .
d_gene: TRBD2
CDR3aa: CAIALAESSYEQYF
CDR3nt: TGTGCCATCGCACTAGCGGAGAGCTCCTACGAGCAGTACTTC

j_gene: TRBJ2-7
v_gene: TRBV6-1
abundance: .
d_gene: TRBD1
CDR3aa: CASSDMPGTGIYEQYF
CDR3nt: TGTGCCAGCAGTGATATGCCTGGGACAGGCATCTACGAGCAGTACTTC

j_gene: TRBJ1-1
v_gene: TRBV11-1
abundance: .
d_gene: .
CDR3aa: CASSRALREPEAFF
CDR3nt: TGTGCCAGCAGCCGGGCCCTTAGGGAGCCTGAAGCTTTCTTT

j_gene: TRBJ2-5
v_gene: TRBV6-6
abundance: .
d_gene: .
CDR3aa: CASRPRQGWIETQYF
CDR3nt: TGTGCCAGCAGACCCCGGCAGGGATGGATAGAGACCCAGTACTTC

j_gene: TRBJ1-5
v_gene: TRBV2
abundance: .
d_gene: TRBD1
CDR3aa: CASSEGQGVQPQHF
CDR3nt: TGTGCCAGCAGTGAGGGACAGGGAGTTCAGCCCCAGCATTTT

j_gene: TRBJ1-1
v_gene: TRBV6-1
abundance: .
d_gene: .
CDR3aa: CASSVGQKNTEAFF
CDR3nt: TGTGCCAGCAGTGTCGGACAGAAGAACACTGAAGCTTTCTTT

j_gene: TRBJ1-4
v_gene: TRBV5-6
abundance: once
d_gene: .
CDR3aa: CASSLDPTNEKLFF
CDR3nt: TGTGCCAGCAGCTTGGACCCAACTAATGAAAAACTGTTTTTT

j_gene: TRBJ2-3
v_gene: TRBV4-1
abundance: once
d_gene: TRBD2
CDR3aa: CASSQVASGGRQDTQYF
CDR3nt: TGCGCCAGCAGCCAAGTGGCTAGCGGGGGGCGTCAAGATACGCAGTATTTT

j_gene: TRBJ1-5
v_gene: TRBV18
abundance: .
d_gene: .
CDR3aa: CASSSQGFNQPQHF
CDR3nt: TGTGCCAGCTCATCACAGGGCTTCAATCAGCCCCAGCATTTT

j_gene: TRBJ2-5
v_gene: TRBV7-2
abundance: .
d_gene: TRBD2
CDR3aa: CASSFSGGTQYF
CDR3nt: TGTGCCAGCAGCTTTAGCGGGGGGACCCAGTACTTC

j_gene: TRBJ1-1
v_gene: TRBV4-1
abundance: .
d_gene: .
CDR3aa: CASSQGTQFSEAFF
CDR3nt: TGCGCCAGCAGCCAAGGGACGCAGTTCTCTGAAGCTTTCTTT

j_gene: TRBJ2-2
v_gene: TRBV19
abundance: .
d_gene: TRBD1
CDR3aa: CASSRGTGQGGELFF
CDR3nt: TGTGCCAGTAGTCGAGGGACAGGGCAGGGCGGGGAGCTGTTTTTT

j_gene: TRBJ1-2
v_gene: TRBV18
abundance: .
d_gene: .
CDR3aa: CASSGTADRLNYGYTF
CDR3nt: TGTGCCAGCTCGGGGACCGCGGACCGACTTAACTATGGCTACACCTTC

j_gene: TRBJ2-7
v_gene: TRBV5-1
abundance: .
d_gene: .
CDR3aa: CASSLATGVAYEQYF
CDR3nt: TGCGCCAGCAGCTTGGCCACGGGGGTAGCCTACGAGCAGTACTTC

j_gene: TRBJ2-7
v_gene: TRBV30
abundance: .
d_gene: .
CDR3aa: CAWSVKDRSSYEQYF
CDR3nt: TGTGCCTGGAGTGTTAAGGACCGATCCTCCTACGAGCAGTACTTC